The present TCR beta chain was sequenced within a study of control samples from healthy donors and cancer patients (dated by TCRdb to about 2020). This clone was recorded only once. What antigen it recognizes has not been identified. No base qualities exist here, and no much larger clone lies one base off it. CDR1 SGDLS and CDR2 YYNGEE are derived from the germline V gene. Spanning cysteine to phenylalanine, the CDR3 consists of 12 amino acids. Of all the DNA, just the CDR3 is kept, 36 bases in frame from base 1. V ends up 7 bases short and J 6 bases short, with an unmatched junction base count of 4. The method was the immunoSEQ multiplex PCR assay. This immuneACCESS table, as held by TCRdb, lists in-frame sequences with V and J called but not all clones. Of the missing ones, under half trace to an unresolved V gene in checked studies; the others have no known cause. The sample records some 410,000 clones, about 93% of which are singletons. The ten largest make up 5% to 7% of the sample.

Specimen: PBMCs. This receptor was identified in a man aged 40-49 years with head and neck cancer. The chain is encoded by TRBV9 joined to TRBJ1-5, and 7 junction bases match TRBD1. The bases are TGTGCCAGCGGGCAGGGGGGTCAGCCCCAGCATTTT. Its protein reads: CASGQGGQPQHF.